These 20 T cell receptor beta chains came from one sample sequenced in a study of T-cell memory formation after mild COVID-19. Using its own MiXCR run on the 5' RACE reads, TCRdb lists one record per CDR3 protein. In the table there are around 300,000 distinct CDR3 sequences, 14% of which are singletons. Input material: PBMCs or a T cell subset sorted from them (not recorded which). These receptors all come from a young man who had mild COVID-19 (a few samples of this study predate the infection). Cell type and time point are not known.

The chain recombines TRBV6-2 or TRBV6-3 with TRBJ2-7, with unresolved D. Germline loops: CDR1 MNHEY, CDR2 SVGEGT. Trimming stripped 6 bases from V and 1 base from J, with 13 bases between. This CDR3 comprises 14 residues. CDR3 coding DNA: TGTGCCAGCAGCTCACACCTGAGATCCTACGAGCAGTACGTC. Residues: CASSSHLRSYEQYV.

Ten or more counts support this clonotype. The V gene is TRBV7-2, the J gene TRBJ1-2; D is perhaps TRBD1 (6 bases). The CDR3 is made up of 13 amino acids. Germline values: CDR1 SGHTA, CDR2 FQGNSA. The V gene lost 0 bases and the J gene lost 4 bases, with 6 bases spanning the gap. CDR3 sequence reads: CASSLAGGYGYTF. DNA of the CDR3: TGTGCCAGCAGCTTAGCAGGGGGCTATGGCTACACCTTC.

This clonotype was observed a single time. The rearrangement joins TRBV4-3 to TRBJ2-3; TRBD2 aligns across 9 bases. The germline gives CDR1 LGHNA, CDR2 YSLEER. V shed 5 bases and J 5 bases; nucleotides not matched to a gene: 14. The CDR3 consists of 17 residues. CDR3 residues: CASSFGAGGFSGDTQYF. The CDR3 DNA reads TGCGCCAGCAGCTTTGGAGCGGGGGGCTTTAGCGGAGATACGCAGTATTTT.

This clonotype was picked up many times. This chain links TRBV9 with TRBJ2-1, with 7 bases identical to TRBD2. The J segment lost 0 bases and the V segment lost 3 bases, leaving 3 bases of the junction unmatched. This CDR3 is 15 amino acids long. The V gene's germline CDR1 is SGDLS and CDR2 YYNGEE. The CDR3 nucleotides read TGTGCCAGCAGCGGACGGGGGGACTCCTACAATGAGCAGTTCTTC. Amino acid sequence: CASSGRGDSYNEQFF.

This clonotype has a handful of counts. Written as DNA, the CDR3 is TGCAGTGCTGGCGGGACAGGGTATGAGCAGTTCTTC. This gives the protein CSAGGTGYEQFF. The gene calls are TRBV20-1 and TRBJ2-1; 9 nucleotides align to TRBD1. V trimming: 5 bases; J trimming: 8 bases; junction bases outside the gene matches: 4. The germline gives CDR1 DFQATT, CDR2 SNEGSKA (reference sequence). The CDR3 covers 12 residues.

The chain joins TRBV11-2 to TRBJ1-6; 8 nucleotides line up with TRBD1. Germline loops: CDR1 SGHAT, CDR2 FQNNGV. V gave up 1 base and J gave up 6 bases; unmatched junction bases: 5. The CDR3 is 16 residues long. This CDR3 is CASSLARGRPNSPLHF. The CDR3 DNA follows: TGTGCCAGCAGCTTAGCCAGGGGGCGACCTAATTCACCCCTCCACTTT. The full variable domain, in which reference TRBV11-2 and TRBJ1-6 provide the parts outside the CDR3, is EAGVAQSPRYKIIEKRQSVAFWCNPISGHATLYWYQQILGQGPKLLIQFQNNGVVDDSQLPKDRFSAERLKGVDSTLKIQPAKLEDSAVYLCASSLARGRPNSPLHFGNGTRLTVT.

The chain combines TRBV15 with TRBJ2-3; tentative D call: TRBD1 (6 bases). The CDR3 has 13 amino acids. Deletions cut 0 bases from V and 11 bases from J, with 12 bases between. CDR1 and CDR2 (germline): LNHNV, YYDKDF (reference sequence). CDR3 nucleotides: TGTGCCACCAGCAGAGATCTGGGACATAAGCAGTATTTT. This encodes CATSRDLGHKQYF.

The rearrangement joins TRBV4-1 to TRBJ2-1; TRBD1 aligns across 7 bases. This CDR3 has 15 residues. Germline V CDR1 and CDR2: MGHRA, YSYEKL. V lost 4 bases, J lost 2 bases, and 5 bases stayed unmatched. The CDR3 sequence: CASSPAGGPYNEQFF. CDR3 nucleotides: TGCGCCAGCAGCCCTGCAGGGGGTCCCTACAATGAGCAGTTCTTC.

This clonotype occurred a few times. The J gene is TRBJ1-1, the V gene TRBV6-5; tentative D call: TRBD1 (5 bases). Trimming left V 8 bases short and J 1 base short, with 14 bases between. CDR1 is MNHEY and CDR2 is SVGAGI in the germline V gene. The CDR3 loop spans 14 amino acids. CDR3 region: CASSPGLGNTEAFF. The CDR3 DNA follows: TGTGCCAGCTCCCCGGGACTCGGGAACACTGAAGCTTTCTTT.

In this sample, this clonotype turned up a few times. The chain couples TRBV7-9 to TRBJ2-1; unclear D gene. V was clipped by 5 bases and J by 10 bases, with 6 bases between them. CDR1 is SEHNR, CDR2 FQNEAQ, per germline (reference sequence). The CDR3 runs 10 residues. CDR3 residues: CASSNREQFF. In nucleotides, the CDR3 is TGTGCCAGCAGCAATAGGGAGCAGTTCTTC.

A few counts support this clonotype. V and J are TRBV12-3 or TRBV12-4 and TRBJ2-1; TRBD1 agrees at 9 bases. V gave up 10 bases and J gave up 10 bases; unmatched junction bases: 11. The CDR3 is 13 residues long. This CDR3 reads CATGQGSAPEQFF. The CDR3 bases are TGTGCCACCGGACAGGGGAGCGCCCCGGAGCAGTTCTTC.

This clonotype was counted a few times. V and J are TRBV30 and TRBJ2-7; 8 bases line up with TRBD1. Trimming took 7 bases from V and 1 from J; bases not matched to a gene: 15. The CDR3 contains 16 residues. Germline-derived CDR1 and CDR2 are GTSNPN and SVGIG (reference sequence). The CDR3 reads CASASRRQGFSYEQYF. The CDR3 DNA is TGTGCCTCCGCCTCCCGAAGACAGGGGTTTTCCTACGAGCAGTACTTC. The full variable domain, its missing parts supplied by reference TRBV30 and TRBJ2-7, is SQTIHQWPATLVQPVGSPLSLECTVEGTSNPNLYWYRQAAGRGLQLLFYSVGIGQISSEVPQNLSASRPQDRQFILSSKKLLLSDSGFYLCASASRRQGFSYEQYFGPGTRLTVT.

This clonotype showed up just a few times. This rearrangement joins TRBV9 to TRBJ2-3, with D perhaps TRBD1 or TRBD2 (5 bases each). Per the germline V gene, CDR1 is SGDLS and CDR2 is YYNGEE. The V end was cut by 3 bases, the J end by 4 bases, with 15 bases between. The length of the CDR3 is 15 residues. CDR3: CASSGPLRGSDTQYF. DNA for the CDR3: TGTGCCAGCAGCGGCCCATTGAGGGGTTCAGATACGCAGTATTTT. The full variable domain, with the rest looked up from reference TRBV9 and TRBJ2-3, is DSGVTQTPKHLITATGQRVTLRCSPRSGDLSVYWYQQSLDQGLQFLIQYYNGEERAKGNILERFSAQQFPDLHSELNLSSLELGDSALYFCASSGPLRGSDTQYFGPGTRLTVL.

This clonotype was seen more than once but under ten times. This rearrangement joins TRBV7-9 to TRBJ1-2, with D hard to call. The CDR3 contains 12 residues. V lost 6 bases to trimming and J lost 1 base, with 6 bases between them. From germline, CDR1 is SEHNR and CDR2 FQNEAQ (reference sequence). CDR3 sequence: CASRGDNYGYTF. CDR3 bases: TGTGCCAGCAGGGGCGATAACTATGGCTACACCTTC.

The chain recombines TRBV19 with TRBJ2-3; D not resolved. Trimming took 4 bases from V and 5 from J, leaving 16 bases between them. The CDR3 has 15 residues. CDR1 LNHDA and CDR2 SQIVND come from the germline V gene (reference sequence). The CDR3 nucleotides read TGTGCCAGTAGTACCAGACCACGGTTCAGAGATACGCAGTATTTT. Translation gives CASSTRPRFRDTQYF.

The sample holds a few counts of this clonotype. This sequence joins TRBV5-4 and TRBJ1-5, with TRBD1 matching 10 bases. This CDR3 comprises 16 residues. J was trimmed by 6 bases and V by 5 bases; bases with no gene match: 11. Germline CDR1 is SGHNT and CDR2 is YYREEE (reference sequence). The CDR3 is CASRPTGQGICQPQHF. DNA of the CDR3: TGTGCCAGCAGGCCGACGGGACAGGGGATCTGTCAGCCCCAGCATTTT.

This clonotype was detected ten times or more. V gene TRBV7-9 combines with J gene TRBJ1-3, with a weak D call TRBD1 (5 bases). Germline CDR1 and CDR2: SEHNR and FQNEAQ (reference sequence). This CDR3 spans 13 amino acids. V shed 1 base and J shed 8 bases, with 9 bases lying between them. This CDR3 is CASSLEGSHTIYF. Written as DNA, the CDR3 is TGTGCCAGCAGCTTAGAGGGGTCGCACACCATATATTTT. Filled out from reference TRBV7-9 and TRBJ1-3, the complete variable domain reads DTGVSQNPRHKITKRGQNVTFRCDPISEHNRLYWYRQTLGQGPEFLTYFQNEAQLEKSRLLSDRFSAERPKGSFSTLEIQRTEQGDSAMYLCASSLEGSHTIYFGEGSWLTVV.

V is TRBV29-1 and J is TRBJ2-2; weak D call: TRBD1 (5 bases). CDR3 size: 15 residues. Trimming removed 7 bases at V and 4 bases at J, with 19 bases between. Germline loops: CDR1 SQVTM, CDR2 ANQGSEA. The CDR3 is CSARMGRGGTGELFF. CDR3 bases: TGCAGCGCCCGAATGGGGCGCGGCGGCACCGGGGAGCTGTTTTTT.

The chain is built from TRBV19 and TRBJ1-2, with D possibly being TRBD1 (6 bases). The V gene lost 9 bases and the J gene lost 4 bases, with 21 bases spanning the gap. Germline loops: CDR1 LNHDA, CDR2 SQIVND (reference sequence). The CDR3 covers 15 residues. The CDR3, as DNA: TGTGCCAGCCAGCGGGGGGCCTTTATGGGCTATGGCTACACCTTC. As protein: CASQRGAFMGYGYTF.

The chain has TRBV7-3 and TRBJ2-3; 7 bases match TRBD2. V shed 5 bases and J 1 base; nucleotides not matched to a gene: 6. CDR1 SGHTA and CDR2 FQGTGA come from the germline V gene. CDR3 length equals 15 residues. The CDR3 DNA is TGTGCCAGCAGCCCTAGCGGCCCACGCACAGATACGCAGTATTTT. Translated, it gives CASSPSGPRTDTQYF.